Detailed here is one T cell receptor (beta chain). Its cognate antigen is unknown. The sample originates from a study of graft-versus-host responses after intestinal transplantation. About the research overall: Recipients obtained multivisceral, liver-intestinal, or isolated intestinal transplants. Tacrolimus and steroids were given for two to three years to all recipients after anti-thymocyte globulin induction.

Broader study findings: The study found high graft-versus-host to host-versus-graft clonal ratios in allografts of patients with graft-donor T cell macrochimerism. GvH clones occurred in recipient marrow; some first appeared in ileum or blood.

The data were produced by immunoSEQ multiplex PCR, yet TCRdb's version contains in-frame clones alone and is incomplete. The sample gives about 71,000 clones, roughly 91% of which show up once; under 1.5% is in the top ten. V was shortened by 8 bases and J by 2 bases, with 16 bases between the two germline ends. The CDR3 has 15 amino acids. Germline CDR1 MDHEN, CDR2 SYDVKM. The sequence was obtained from a human donor who received an intestinal transplant. The V gene is TRBV28, the J gene TRBJ1-5; D is unresolved. The sequencing here drew on unstimulated CD8+ T cells sorted from spleen or lymph node cells, taken before intestinal transplant. CDR3 in amino acids: CASRRGVGGNQPQHF. CDR3 sequence (DNA): TGTGCCAGCCGACGGGGAGTTGGGGGCAATCAGCCCCAGCATTTT.